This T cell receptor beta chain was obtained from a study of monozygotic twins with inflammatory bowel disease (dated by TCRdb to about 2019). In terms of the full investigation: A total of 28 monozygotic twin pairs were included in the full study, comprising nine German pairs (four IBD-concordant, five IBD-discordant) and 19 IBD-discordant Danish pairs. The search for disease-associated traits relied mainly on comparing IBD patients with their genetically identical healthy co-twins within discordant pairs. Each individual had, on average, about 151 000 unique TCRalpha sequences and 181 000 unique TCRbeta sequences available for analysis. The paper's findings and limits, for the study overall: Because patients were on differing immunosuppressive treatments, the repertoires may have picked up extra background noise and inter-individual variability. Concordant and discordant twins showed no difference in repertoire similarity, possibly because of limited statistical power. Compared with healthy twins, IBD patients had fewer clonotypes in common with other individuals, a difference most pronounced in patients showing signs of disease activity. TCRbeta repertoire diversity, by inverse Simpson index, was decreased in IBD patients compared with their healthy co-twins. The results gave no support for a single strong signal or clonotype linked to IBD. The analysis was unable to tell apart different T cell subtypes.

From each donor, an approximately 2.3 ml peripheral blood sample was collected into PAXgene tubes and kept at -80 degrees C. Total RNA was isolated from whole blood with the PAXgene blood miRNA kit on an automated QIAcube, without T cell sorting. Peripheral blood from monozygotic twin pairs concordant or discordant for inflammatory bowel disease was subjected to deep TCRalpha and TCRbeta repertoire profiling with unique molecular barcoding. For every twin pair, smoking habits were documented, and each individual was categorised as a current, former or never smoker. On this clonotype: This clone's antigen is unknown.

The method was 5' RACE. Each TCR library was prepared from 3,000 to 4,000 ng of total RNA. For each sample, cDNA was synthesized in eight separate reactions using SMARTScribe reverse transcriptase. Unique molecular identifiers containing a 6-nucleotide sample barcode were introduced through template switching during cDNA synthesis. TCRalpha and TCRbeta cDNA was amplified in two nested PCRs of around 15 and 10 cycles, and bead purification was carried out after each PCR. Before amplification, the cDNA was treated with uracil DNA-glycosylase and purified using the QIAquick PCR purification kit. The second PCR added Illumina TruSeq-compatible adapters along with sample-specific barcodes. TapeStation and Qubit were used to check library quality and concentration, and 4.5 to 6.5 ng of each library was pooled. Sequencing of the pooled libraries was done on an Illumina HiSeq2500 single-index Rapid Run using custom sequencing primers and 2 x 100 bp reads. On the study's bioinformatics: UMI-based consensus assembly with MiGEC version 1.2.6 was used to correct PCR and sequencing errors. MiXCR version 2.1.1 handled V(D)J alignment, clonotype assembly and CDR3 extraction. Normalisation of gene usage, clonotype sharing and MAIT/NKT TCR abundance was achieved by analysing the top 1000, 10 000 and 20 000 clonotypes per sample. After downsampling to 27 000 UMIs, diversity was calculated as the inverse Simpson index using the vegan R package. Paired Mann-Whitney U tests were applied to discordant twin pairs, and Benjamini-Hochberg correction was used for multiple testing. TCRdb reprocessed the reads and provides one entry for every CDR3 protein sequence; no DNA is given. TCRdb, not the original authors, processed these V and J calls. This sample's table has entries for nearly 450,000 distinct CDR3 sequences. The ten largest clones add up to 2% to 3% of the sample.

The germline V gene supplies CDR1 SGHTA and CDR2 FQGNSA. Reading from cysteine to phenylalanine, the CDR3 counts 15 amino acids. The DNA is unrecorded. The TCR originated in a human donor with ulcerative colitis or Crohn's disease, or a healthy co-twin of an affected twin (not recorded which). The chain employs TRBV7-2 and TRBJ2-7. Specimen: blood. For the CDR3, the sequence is CASSLVGIDSYEQYF.